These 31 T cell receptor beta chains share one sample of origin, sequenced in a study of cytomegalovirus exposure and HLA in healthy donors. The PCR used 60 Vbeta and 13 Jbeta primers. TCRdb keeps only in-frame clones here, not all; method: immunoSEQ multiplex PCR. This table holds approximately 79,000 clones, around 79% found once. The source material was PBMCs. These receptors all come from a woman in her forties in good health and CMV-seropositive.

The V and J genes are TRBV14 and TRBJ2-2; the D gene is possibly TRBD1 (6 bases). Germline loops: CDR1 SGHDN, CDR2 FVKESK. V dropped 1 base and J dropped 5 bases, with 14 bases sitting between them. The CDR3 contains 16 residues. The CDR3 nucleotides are TGTGCCAGCAGCCAAGTCGGCACAGGGTTAACCGGGGAGCTGTTTTTT. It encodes CASSQVGTGLTGELFF. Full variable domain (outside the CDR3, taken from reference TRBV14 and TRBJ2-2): EAGVTQFPSHSVIEKGQTVTLRCDPISGHDNLYWYRRVMGKEIKFLLHFVKESKQDESGMPNNRFLAERTGGTYSTLKVQPAELEDSGVYFCASSQVGTGLTGELFFGEGSRLTVL.

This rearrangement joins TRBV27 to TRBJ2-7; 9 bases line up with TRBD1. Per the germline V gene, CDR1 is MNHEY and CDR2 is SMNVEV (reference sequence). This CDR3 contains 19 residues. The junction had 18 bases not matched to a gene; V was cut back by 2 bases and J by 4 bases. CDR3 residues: CASSLRGGRTGDALYEQYF. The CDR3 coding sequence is TGTGCCAGCAGTTTACGAGGGGGAAGGACAGGGGACGCCTTGTACGAGCAGTACTTC.

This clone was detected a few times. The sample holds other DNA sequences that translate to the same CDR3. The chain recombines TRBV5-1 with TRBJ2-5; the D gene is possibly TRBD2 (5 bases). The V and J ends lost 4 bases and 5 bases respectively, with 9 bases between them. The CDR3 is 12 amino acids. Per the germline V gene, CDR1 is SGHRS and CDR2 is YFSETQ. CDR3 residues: CASSLAGETQYF. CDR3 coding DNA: TGCGCCAGCAGCCTGGCGGGTGAGACCCAGTACTTC.

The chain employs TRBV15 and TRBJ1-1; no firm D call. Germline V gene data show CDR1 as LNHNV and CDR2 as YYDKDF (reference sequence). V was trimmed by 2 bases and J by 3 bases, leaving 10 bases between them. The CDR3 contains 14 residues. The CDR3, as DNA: TGTGCCACCAGCAGACAGCGGCGGGACACTGAAGCTTTCTTT. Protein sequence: CATSRQRRDTEAFF.

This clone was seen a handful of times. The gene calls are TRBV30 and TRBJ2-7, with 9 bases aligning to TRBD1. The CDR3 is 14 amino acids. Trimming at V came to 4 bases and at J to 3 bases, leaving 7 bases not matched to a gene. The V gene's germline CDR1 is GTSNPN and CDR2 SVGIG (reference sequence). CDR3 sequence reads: CAWTSGQGFYEQYF. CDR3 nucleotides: TGTGCCTGGACTTCGGGACAGGGATTCTACGAGCAGTACTTC.

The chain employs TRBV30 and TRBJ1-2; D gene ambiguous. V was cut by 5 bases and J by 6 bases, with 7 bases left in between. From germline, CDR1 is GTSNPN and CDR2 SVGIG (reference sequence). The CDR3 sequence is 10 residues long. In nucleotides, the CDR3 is TGTGCCTGGTCTCCAGATGGCTACACCTTC. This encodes CAWSPDGYTF. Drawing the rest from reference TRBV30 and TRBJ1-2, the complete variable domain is SQTIHQWPATLVQPVGSPLSLECTVEGTSNPNLYWYRQAAGRGLQLLFYSVGIGQISSEVPQNLSASRPQDRQFILSSKKLLLSDSGFYLCAWSPDGYTFGSGTRLTVV.

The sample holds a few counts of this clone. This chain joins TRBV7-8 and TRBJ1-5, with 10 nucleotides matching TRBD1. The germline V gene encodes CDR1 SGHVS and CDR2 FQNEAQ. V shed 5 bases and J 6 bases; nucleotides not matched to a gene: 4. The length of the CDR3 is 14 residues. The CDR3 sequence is CASSDGQGVQPQHF. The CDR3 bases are TGTGCCAGCAGCGATGGACAGGGGGTTCAGCCCCAGCATTTT.

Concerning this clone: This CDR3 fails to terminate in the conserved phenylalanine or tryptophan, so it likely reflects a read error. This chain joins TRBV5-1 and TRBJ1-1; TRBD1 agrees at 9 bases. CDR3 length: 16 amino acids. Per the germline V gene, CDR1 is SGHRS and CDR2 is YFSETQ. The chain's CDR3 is CSSSLGPAGQGTEAFL. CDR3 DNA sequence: TGCTCCAGCAGCCTGGGTCCCGCGGGACAGGGCACTGAAGCTTTCTTG.

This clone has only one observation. DNA for the CDR3: TGTGCCAGCAGAAGAGGTGGGCAGCCCCAGCATTTT. This encodes CASRRGGQPQHF. V and J are TRBV27 and TRBJ1-5; D not certain. The germline V gene encodes CDR1 MNHEY and CDR2 SMNVEV (reference sequence). Trimming pared 6 bases from V and 7 bases from J, leaving 10 bases between. The CDR3 runs 12 residues.

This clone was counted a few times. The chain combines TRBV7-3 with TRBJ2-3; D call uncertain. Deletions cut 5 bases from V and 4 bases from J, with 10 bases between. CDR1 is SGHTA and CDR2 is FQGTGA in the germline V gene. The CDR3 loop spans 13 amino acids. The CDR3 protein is CASSHGPADTQYF. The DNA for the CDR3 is TGTGCCAGCAGCCACGGTCCGGCAGATACGCAGTATTTT.

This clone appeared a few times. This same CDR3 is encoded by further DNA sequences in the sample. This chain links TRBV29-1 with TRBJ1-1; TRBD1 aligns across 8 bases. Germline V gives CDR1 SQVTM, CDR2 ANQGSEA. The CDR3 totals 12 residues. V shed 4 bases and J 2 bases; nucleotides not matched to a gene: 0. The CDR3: CSVAGGNTEAFF. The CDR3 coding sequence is TGCAGCGTTGCAGGGGGCAACACTGAAGCTTTCTTT.

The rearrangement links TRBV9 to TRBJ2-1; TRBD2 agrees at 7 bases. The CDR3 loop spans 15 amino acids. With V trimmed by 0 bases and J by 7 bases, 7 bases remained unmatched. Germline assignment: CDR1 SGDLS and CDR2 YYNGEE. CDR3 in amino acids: CASSVGVAGGNEQFF. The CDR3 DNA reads TGTGCCAGCAGCGTAGGAGTAGCGGGTGGGAATGAGCAGTTCTTC.

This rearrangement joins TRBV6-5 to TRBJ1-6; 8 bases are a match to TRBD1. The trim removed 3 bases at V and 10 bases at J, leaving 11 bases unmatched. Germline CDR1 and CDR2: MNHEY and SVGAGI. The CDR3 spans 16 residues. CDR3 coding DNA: TGTGCCAGCAGTTATACAGGGCAGGGGGCTCGATCACCCCTCCACTTT. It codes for CASSYTGQGARSPLHF.

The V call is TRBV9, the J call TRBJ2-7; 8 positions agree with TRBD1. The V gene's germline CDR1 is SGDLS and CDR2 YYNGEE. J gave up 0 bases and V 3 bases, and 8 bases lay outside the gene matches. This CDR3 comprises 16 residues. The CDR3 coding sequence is TGTGCCAGCAGCGCCTCCGGGACAGGCCTCTCCTACGAGCAGTACTTC. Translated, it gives CASSASGTGLSYEQYF.

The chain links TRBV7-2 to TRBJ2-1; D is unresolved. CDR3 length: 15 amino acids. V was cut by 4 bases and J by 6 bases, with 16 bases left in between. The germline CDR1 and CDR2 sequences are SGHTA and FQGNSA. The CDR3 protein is CASSSPAPRLNEQFF. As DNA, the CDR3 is TGTGCCAGCAGCTCTCCTGCCCCCCGACTCAATGAGCAGTTCTTC.

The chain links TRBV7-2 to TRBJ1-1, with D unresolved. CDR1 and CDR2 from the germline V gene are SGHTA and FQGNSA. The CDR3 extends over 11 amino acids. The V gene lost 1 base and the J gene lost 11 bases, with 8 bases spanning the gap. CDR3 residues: CASSLEWRAFF. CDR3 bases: TGTGCCAGCAGCTTAGAGTGGAGGGCTTTCTTT.

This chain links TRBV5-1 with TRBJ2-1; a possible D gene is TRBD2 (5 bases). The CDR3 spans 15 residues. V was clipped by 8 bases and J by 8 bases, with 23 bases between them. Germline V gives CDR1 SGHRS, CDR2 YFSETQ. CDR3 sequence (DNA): TGCGCCAGTAAACCCATCCTCGGTTCGAGGGATGAGCAGTTCTTC. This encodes CASKPILGSRDEQFF.

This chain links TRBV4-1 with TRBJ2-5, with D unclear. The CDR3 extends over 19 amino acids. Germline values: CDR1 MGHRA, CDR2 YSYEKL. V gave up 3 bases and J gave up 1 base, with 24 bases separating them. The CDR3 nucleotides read TGCGCCAGCAGCCACGTGGTAGGAGTCGTGAATCGTAGCCAAGAGACCCAGTACTTC. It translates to CASSHVVGVVNRSQETQYF.

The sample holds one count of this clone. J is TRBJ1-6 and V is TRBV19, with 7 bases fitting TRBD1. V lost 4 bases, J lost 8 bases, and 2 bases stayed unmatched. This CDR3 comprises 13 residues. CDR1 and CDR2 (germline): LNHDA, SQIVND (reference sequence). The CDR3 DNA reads TGTGCCAGTAGTAACAGGGGAGATTCACCCCTCCACTTT. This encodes CASSNRGDSPLHF.

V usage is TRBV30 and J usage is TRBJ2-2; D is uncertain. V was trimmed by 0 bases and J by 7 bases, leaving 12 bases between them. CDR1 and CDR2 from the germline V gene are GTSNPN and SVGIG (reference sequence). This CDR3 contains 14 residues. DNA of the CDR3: TGTGCCTGGAGTGTCGTGCGCGGCGGCGGGGAGCTGTTTTTT. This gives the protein CAWSVVRGGGELFF.

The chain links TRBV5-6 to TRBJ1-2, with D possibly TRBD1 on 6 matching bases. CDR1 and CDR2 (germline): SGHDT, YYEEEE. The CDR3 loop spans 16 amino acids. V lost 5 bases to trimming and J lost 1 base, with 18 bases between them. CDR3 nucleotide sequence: TGTGCCAGCAGGGCCCCACAAACAGGGAATAACTATGGCTACACCTTC. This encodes CASRAPQTGNNYGYTF.

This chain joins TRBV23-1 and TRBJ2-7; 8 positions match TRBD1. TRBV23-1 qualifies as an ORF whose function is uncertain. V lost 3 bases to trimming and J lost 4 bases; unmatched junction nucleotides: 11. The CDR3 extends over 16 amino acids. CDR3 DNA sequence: TGCGCCAGCAGTCACCCAAAGTGGGACAGGTGGTACGAGCAGTACTTC. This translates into CASSHPKWDRWYEQYF.

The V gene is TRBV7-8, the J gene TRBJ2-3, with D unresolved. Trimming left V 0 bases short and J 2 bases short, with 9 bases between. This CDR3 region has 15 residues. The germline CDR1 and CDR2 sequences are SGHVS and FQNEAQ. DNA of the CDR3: TGTGCCAGCAGCTTAGCGGGCGCTTCCACAGATACGCAGTATTTT. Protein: CASSLAGASTDTQYF.

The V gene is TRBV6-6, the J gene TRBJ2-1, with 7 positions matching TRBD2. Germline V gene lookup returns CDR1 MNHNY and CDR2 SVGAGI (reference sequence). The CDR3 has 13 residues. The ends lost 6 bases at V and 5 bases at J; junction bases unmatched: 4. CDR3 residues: CASSAGRNNEQFF. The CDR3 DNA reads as TGTGCCAGCAGCGCCGGGAGGAACAATGAGCAGTTCTTC.

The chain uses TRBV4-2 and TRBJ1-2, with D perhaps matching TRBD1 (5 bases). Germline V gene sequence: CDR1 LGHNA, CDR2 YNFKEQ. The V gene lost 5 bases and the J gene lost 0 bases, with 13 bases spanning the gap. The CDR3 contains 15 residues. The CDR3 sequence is CASSGSGRANYGYTF. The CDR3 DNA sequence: TGTGCCAGCAGCGGGTCGGGCAGGGCTAACTATGGCTACACCTTC.

The CDR3 region is CASSPGGGETQYF. CDR3 DNA sequence: TGTGCCAGCTCACCTGGGGGGGGAGAGACCCAGTACTTC. The chain combines TRBV18 with TRBJ2-5; 7 bases map to TRBD2. V lost 3 bases to trimming and J lost 4 bases; unmatched junction nucleotides: 2. CDR1 and CDR2 from the germline V gene are KGHSH and LQKENI. CDR3 length equals 13 residues.

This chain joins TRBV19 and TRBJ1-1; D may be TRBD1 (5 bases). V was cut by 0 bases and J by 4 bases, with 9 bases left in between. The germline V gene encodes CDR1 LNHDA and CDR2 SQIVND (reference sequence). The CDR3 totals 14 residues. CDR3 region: CASSIEQGATEAFF. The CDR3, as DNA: TGTGCCAGTAGTATAGAGCAGGGTGCCACTGAAGCTTTCTTT.

CDR3 in DNA: TGTGCCATCAGTGTTCGCGCGGGAGGGCCGGACAATGAGCAGTTCTTC. This codes for CAISVRAGGPDNEQFF. The rearrangement joins TRBV10-3 to TRBJ2-1; TRBD2 matches 9 bases. V trimming: 4 bases; J trimming: 5 bases; junction bases outside the gene matches: 9. There are 16 residues in the CDR3. Germline CDR1 and CDR2: ENHRY and SYGVKD.

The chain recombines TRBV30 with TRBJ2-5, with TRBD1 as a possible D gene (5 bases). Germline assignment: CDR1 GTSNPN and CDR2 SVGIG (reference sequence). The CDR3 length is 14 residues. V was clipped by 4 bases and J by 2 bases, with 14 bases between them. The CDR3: CAWIRPGLQETQYF. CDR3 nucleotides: TGTGCCTGGATCAGACCAGGGCTGCAAGAGACCCAGTACTTC.

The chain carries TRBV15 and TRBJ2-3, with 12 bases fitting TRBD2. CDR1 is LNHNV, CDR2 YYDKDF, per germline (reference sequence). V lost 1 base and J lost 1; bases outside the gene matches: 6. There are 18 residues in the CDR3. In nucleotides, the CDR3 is TGTGCCACCAGCAGAGGGGTGACTAGCGGGAGTGGCACAGATACGCAGTATTTT. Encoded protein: CATSRGVTSGSGTDTQYF. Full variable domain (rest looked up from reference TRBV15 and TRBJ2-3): DAMVIQNPRYQVTQFGKPVTLSCSQTLNHNVMYWYQQKSSQAPKLLFHYYDKDFNNEADTPDNFQSRRPNTSFCFLDIRSPGLGDTAMYLCATSRGVTSGSGTDTQYFGPGTRLTVL.

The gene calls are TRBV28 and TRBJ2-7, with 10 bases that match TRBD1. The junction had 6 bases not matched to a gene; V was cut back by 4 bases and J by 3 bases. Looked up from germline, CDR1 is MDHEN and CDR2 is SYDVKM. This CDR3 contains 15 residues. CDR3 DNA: TGTGCCAGCAGTTCCGCCGGGACAGGGGACTACGAGCAGTACTTC. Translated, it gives CASSSAGTGDYEQYF. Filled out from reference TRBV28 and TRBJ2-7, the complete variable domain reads DVKVTQSSRYLVKRTGEKVFLECVQDMDHENMFWYRQDPGLGLRLIYFSYDVKMKEKGDIPEGYSVSREKKERFSLILESASTNQTSMYLCASSSAGTGDYEQYFGPGTRLTVT.